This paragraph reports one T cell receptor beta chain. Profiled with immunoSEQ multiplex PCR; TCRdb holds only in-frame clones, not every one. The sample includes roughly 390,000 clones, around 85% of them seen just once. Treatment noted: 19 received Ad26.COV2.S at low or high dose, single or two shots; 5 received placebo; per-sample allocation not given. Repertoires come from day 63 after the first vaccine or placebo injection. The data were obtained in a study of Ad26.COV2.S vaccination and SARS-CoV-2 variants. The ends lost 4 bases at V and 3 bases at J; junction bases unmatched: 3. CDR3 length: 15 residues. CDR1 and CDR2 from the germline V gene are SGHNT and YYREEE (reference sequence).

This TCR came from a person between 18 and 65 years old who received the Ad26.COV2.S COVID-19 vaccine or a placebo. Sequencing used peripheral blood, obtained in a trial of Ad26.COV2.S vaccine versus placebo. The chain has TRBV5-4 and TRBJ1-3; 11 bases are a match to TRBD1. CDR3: CASSLDRGLGNTIYF. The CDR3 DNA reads TGTGCCAGCAGCCTGGACAGGGGGCTTGGAAACACCATATATTTT.